This T cell receptor beta chain was recovered during a study of blood T cell repertoires in COVID-19. As for the study in general: Whether acute or convalescent, the COVID-19 samples came from the United States, Italy and Spain.

TCRdb's copy holds only in-frame clones and misses some; the assay was immunoSEQ multiplex PCR. The data show some 270,000 clones, 90% seen once. V was trimmed by 4 bases and J by 6 bases, leaving 18 bases between them. The germline gives CDR1 SGHDN, CDR2 FVKESK. The CDR3 consists of 16 residues. The sequencing input was peripheral blood. This receptor was taken from a woman aged 55-69 years with COVID-19, enrolled during active disease. The rearrangement uses TRBV14 and TRBJ2-2; maybe TRBD2 (6 bases). As DNA, the CDR3 is TGTGCCAGCAGCCCACCGGGACTTCTTCCACCCGGGGAGCTGTTTTTT. This translates into CASSPPGLLPPGELFF.